These 25 T cell receptor beta chains were all obtained from the same sample, sequenced in a study of cytomegalovirus exposure and HLA in healthy donors. Libraries were prepared by immunoSEQ multiplex PCR; TCRdb keeps only in-frame clonotypes and omits some of them. Of some 150,000 clones in the sample, around 86% were seen once. The sequenced sample was PBMCs. All receptors come from a man between 18 and 35 years old in good health and CMV-seropositive.

This clone has just a few counts. V gene TRBV5-1 combines with J gene TRBJ2-7, with a weak D call TRBD1 (5 bases). Trimming shortened V by 8 bases and J by 3 bases, and 15 bases separated the two germline ends. Germline assignment: CDR1 SGHRS and CDR2 YFSETQ. This CDR3 comprises 13 residues. CDR3 sequence: CASRTSPGYEQYF. The CDR3 nucleotides read TGCGCCAGTAGGACATCCCCCGGCTACGAGCAGTACTTC.

The genes are TRBV2 and TRBJ1-5, with no clear D. Germline V gene data show CDR1 as SNHLY and CDR2 as FYNNEI. V was trimmed by 4 bases and J by 9 bases, leaving 7 bases between them. The CDR3 sequence is 11 residues long. DNA of the CDR3: TGTGCCAGCAGTGTGGGAGGGCCCCAGCATTTT. Translating gives CASSVGGPQHF.

The chain recombines TRBV7-2 with TRBJ1-1; D remains unclear. This CDR3 spans 12 amino acids. Trimming removed 5 bases at V and 2 bases at J, with 6 bases between. Looked up from germline, CDR1 is SGHTA and CDR2 is FQGNSA. CDR3 residues: CASSLYNTEAFF. CDR3 in DNA: TGTGCCAGCAGCCTCTATAACACTGAAGCTTTCTTT.

The chain has TRBV9 and TRBJ1-2, with D maybe TRBD1 (5 bases). Trimming took off 3 bases at V and 6 bases at J, with 18 bases between the two ends. The CDR3 spans 15 residues. CDR1 SGDLS and CDR2 YYNGEE come from the germline V gene. The CDR3 loop is CASSGTGEIADGYTF. The CDR3 coding sequence is TGTGCCAGCAGCGGTACAGGTGAGATTGCTGATGGCTACACCTTC.

The table lists this clone with a few counts. The chain employs TRBV7-9 and TRBJ2-7; TRBD1 matches 7 bases. The CDR3 has 14 residues. V was clipped by 3 bases and J by 5 bases; unmatched bases: 7. Per germline, CDR1 SEHNR and CDR2 FQNEAQ (reference sequence). In DNA form, the CDR3 reads TGTGCCAGCAGCTTCGCACAGGGGAGCAACGAGCAGTACTTC. This sequence encodes CASSFAQGSNEQYF. The variable domain in full, completed from reference TRBV7-9 and TRBJ2-7, reads DTGVSQNPRHKITKRGQNVTFRCDPISEHNRLYWYRQTLGQGPEFLTYFQNEAQLEKSRLLSDRFSAERPKGSFSTLEIQRTEQGDSAMYLCASSFAQGSNEQYFGPGTRLTVT.

The chain uses TRBV27 and TRBJ1-2; 9 bases map to TRBD1. The germline CDR1 and CDR2 sequences are MNHEY and SMNVEV (reference sequence). CDR3 length: 14 amino acids. Trimming cost V 0 bases and J 7 bases; bases outside gene matches: 3. CDR3 residues: CASSLSGTGSGYTF. In DNA form, the CDR3 reads TGTGCCAGCAGTTTATCCGGGACAGGGTCTGGCTACACCTTC.

This clone occurred a few times. The V and J genes are TRBV6-1 and TRBJ2-7; maybe TRBD1 (6 bases). V was pared by 8 bases and J by 5 bases, with 16 bases between. CDR3 length equals 13 residues. Germline CDR1 reads MNHNS; CDR2 reads SASEGT. The CDR3: CASASTGNNEQYF. In DNA form, the CDR3 reads TGTGCCAGCGCAAGTACAGGGAATAACGAGCAGTACTTC.

This clone appeared a single time. The chain carries TRBV5-4 and TRBJ2-1; TRBD2 agrees at 12 bases. The CDR3 length is 17 residues. Unmatched junction bases numbered 13, after V lost 4 bases and J lost 8 bases. Germline V gene lookup returns CDR1 SGHNT and CDR2 YYREEE (reference sequence). CDR3 DNA: TGTGCCAGCAGCCGGGGGGGGGCTAGCGGGAGGGCGCATGAGCAGTTCTTC. Residues: CASSRGGASGRAHEQFF.

This rearrangement joins TRBV30 to TRBJ1-6, with TRBD1 identical over 8 bases. The CDR3 totals 13 residues. After removal of 2 bases from V and 8 bases from J, the junction contained 2 bases not matched to a gene. Looked up from germline, CDR1 is GTSNPN and CDR2 is SVGIG (reference sequence). For the CDR3, the DNA is TGTGCCTGGAGTCCGACAGGGGATTCACCCCTCCACTTT. Amino acid sequence: CAWSPTGDSPLHF.

This sequence joins TRBV18 and TRBJ2-6, with D unclear. The CDR3 runs 14 residues. V was pared by 6 bases and J by 6 bases, with 12 bases between. Germline lookup yields CDR1 KGHSH and CDR2 LQKENI. CDR3 DNA: TGTGCCAGCTCGGGCTTGTCCCAGGCCAACGTCCTGACTTTC. Its translation is CASSGLSQANVLTF.

The J gene is TRBJ2-7, the V gene TRBV28; no reliable D call. Germline values: CDR1 MDHEN, CDR2 SYDVKM. The germline V and J ends were trimmed by 4 bases and 7 bases, with 8 bases remaining between them. The CDR3 extends over 11 amino acids. This CDR3 is CASSSPLEQYF. Written as DNA, the CDR3 is TGTGCCAGCAGTTCCCCCCTAGAGCAGTACTTC.

This rearrangement joins TRBV29-1 to TRBJ1-1, with a possible D match to TRBD1 (5 bases). The CDR3 sequence is 12 residues long. Per the germline V gene, CDR1 is SQVTM and CDR2 is ANQGSEA. Trimming took off 7 bases at V and 7 bases at J, with 16 bases between the two ends. This chain's CDR3 is CSARGVTFEAFF. The CDR3, as DNA: TGCAGCGCCCGGGGGGTAACGTTTGAAGCTTTCTTT.

Only one count was recorded for this clone. J is TRBJ2-2 and V is TRBV5-1; a weak D match, TRBD2 (6 bases). From germline, CDR1 is SGHRS and CDR2 YFSETQ. CDR3 length: 14 amino acids. V shed 3 bases and J shed 4 bases, with 10 bases lying between them. The CDR3 spells CASSWGLATGELFF. The CDR3 DNA reads TGCGCCAGCAGCTGGGGACTGGCCACCGGGGAGCTGTTTTTT.

The chain carries TRBV7-9 and TRBJ1-2, with 8 nucleotides matching TRBD1. V dropped 6 bases and J dropped 4; count of bases not matched to a gene: 4. The germline CDR1 and CDR2 sequences are SEHNR and FQNEAQ (reference sequence). The CDR3 is made up of 13 amino acids. The CDR3 bases are TGTGCCAGCAGAGGGGACAGGCCCTATGGCTACACCTTC. Its translation: CASRGDRPYGYTF.

The V call is TRBV6-5, the J call TRBJ1-2; D is unclear. Germline CDR1 is MNHEY and CDR2 is SVGAGI. The CDR3 totals 14 residues. The V and J ends lost 4 bases and 3 bases respectively, with 12 bases between them. The CDR3 nucleotides read TGTGCCAGCAGTTTTGGCGGGTCGGACTATGGCTACACCTTC. Protein: CASSFGGSDYGYTF.

The DNA for the CDR3 is TGTGCCTGGAGCCCATGGACAGGGACTGAAGCTTTCTTT. This encodes CAWSPWTGTEAFF. The rearrangement joins TRBV30 to TRBJ1-1; 8 nucleotides match TRBD1. Per germline, CDR1 GTSNPN and CDR2 SVGIG (reference sequence). The junction had 5 bases not matched to a gene; V was cut back by 3 bases and J by 5 bases. CDR3 length equals 13 residues.

This clone showed up just a few times. This chain connects TRBV7-9 to TRBJ2-7; D is uncertain. Germline V gene data show CDR1 as SEHNR and CDR2 as FQNEAQ (reference sequence). V was cut by 3 bases and J by 0 bases, with 12 bases left in between. The CDR3 is 15 amino acids. The CDR3: CASSLISRGSYEQYF. CDR3 coding DNA: TGTGCCAGCAGCTTGATCTCCCGCGGCTCCTACGAGCAGTACTTC.

This chain connects TRBV5-1 to TRBJ2-5; the match to TRBD2 covers 9 bases. This CDR3 region has 14 residues. The germline gives CDR1 SGHRS, CDR2 YFSETQ. The V and J ends lost 5 bases and 1 base, in that order; junction bases with no gene match: 3. The CDR3 loop reads CASRSGGFQETQYF. The CDR3 coding sequence is TGCGCCAGCAGAAGCGGGGGGTTCCAAGAGACCCAGTACTTC.

The genes are TRBV7-2 and TRBJ2-7, with D tentatively TRBD1 (6 bases). CDR1 is SGHTA, CDR2 FQGNSA, per germline. Trimming shortened V by 0 bases and J by 2 bases, and 17 bases separated the two germline ends. The CDR3 spans 17 residues. The DNA for the CDR3 is TGTGCCAGCAGCTTAGCGTCGGCAGGGGCCTCGACCTACGAGCAGTACTTC. This codes for CASSLASAGASTYEQYF.

This chain uses TRBV7-6 with TRBJ2-1; D might be TRBD2 (5 bases). V lost 3 bases and J 0 bases, leaving 9 bases between the germline ends. The CDR3 is 15 residues long. Germline V CDR1 and CDR2: SGHVS, FNYEAQ. The CDR3 protein is CASSFQRFSYNEQFF. CDR3 in DNA: TGTGCCAGCAGCTTCCAGCGGTTCTCCTACAATGAGCAGTTCTTC.

This chain joins TRBV4-2 and TRBJ2-5, with 12 bases matching TRBD2. The CDR3 totals 16 residues. Germline trimming cut 4 bases from V and 4 bases from J; bases unmatched to any gene: 7. The germline V gene encodes CDR1 LGHNA and CDR2 YNFKEQ. CDR3 loop: CASSPRLAGEGETQYF. The CDR3 DNA follows: TGTGCCAGCAGCCCCCGACTAGCGGGAGAGGGAGAGACCCAGTACTTC.

The chain uses TRBV10-1 and TRBJ2-7, with 9 nucleotides matching TRBD1. The germline V gene has CDR1 WNHNN and CDR2 SYGVQD (reference sequence). The trim removed 8 bases at V and 1 base at J, leaving 3 bases unmatched. The CDR3 length is 13 residues. DNA for the CDR3: TGCGCCAGCTCCGGGACAGGGTCCTACGAGCAGTACTTC. As protein: CASSGTGSYEQYF.

This clone was seen a single time. The genes are TRBV4-1 and TRBJ2-1; perhaps TRBD2 as D (6 bases). The V gene lost 3 bases and the J gene lost 0 bases, with 15 bases spanning the gap. Looked up from germline, CDR1 is MGHRA and CDR2 is YSYEKL. This CDR3 region has 17 residues. CDR3 DNA: TGCGCCAGCAGCCAGGATCGGAGGGGCTCCTCCTACAATGAGCAGTTCTTC. Amino acids: CASSQDRRGSSYNEQFF.

This rearrangement joins TRBV7-6 to TRBJ1-2; D ambiguous. There are 13 residues in the CDR3. Germline V gene data show CDR1 as SGHVS and CDR2 as FNYEAQ. The ends were cut back, 3 bases at V and 1 base at J, with 6 bases in the middle. Here the CDR3 DNA reads TGTGCCAGCAGCTTGGGCGATAACTATGGCTACACCTTC. This codes for CASSLGDNYGYTF.

The chain has TRBV18 and TRBJ1-1, with D possibly being TRBD1 (6 bases). V was trimmed by 5 bases and J by 3 bases, leaving 16 bases between them. The CDR3 totals 15 residues. CDR1 is KGHSH and CDR2 is LQKENI in the germline V gene. CDR3 region: CASSTSQGKDTEAFF. For the CDR3, the DNA is TGTGCCAGCTCAACTTCCCAGGGGAAAGACACTGAAGCTTTCTTT.